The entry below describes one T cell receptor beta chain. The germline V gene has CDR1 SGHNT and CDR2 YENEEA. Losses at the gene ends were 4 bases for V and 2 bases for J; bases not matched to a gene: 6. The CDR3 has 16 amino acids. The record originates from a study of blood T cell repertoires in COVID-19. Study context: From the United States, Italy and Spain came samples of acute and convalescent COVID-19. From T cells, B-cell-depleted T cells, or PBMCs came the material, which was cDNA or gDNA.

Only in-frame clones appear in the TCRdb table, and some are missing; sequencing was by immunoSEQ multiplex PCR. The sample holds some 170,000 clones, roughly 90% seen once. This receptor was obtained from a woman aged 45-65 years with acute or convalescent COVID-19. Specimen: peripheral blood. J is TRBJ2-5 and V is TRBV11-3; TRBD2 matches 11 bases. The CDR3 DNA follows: TGTGCCAGCAGCTCTGGTCGACTAGCGGGGCAAGAGACCCAGTACTTC. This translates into CASSSGRLAGQETQYF.